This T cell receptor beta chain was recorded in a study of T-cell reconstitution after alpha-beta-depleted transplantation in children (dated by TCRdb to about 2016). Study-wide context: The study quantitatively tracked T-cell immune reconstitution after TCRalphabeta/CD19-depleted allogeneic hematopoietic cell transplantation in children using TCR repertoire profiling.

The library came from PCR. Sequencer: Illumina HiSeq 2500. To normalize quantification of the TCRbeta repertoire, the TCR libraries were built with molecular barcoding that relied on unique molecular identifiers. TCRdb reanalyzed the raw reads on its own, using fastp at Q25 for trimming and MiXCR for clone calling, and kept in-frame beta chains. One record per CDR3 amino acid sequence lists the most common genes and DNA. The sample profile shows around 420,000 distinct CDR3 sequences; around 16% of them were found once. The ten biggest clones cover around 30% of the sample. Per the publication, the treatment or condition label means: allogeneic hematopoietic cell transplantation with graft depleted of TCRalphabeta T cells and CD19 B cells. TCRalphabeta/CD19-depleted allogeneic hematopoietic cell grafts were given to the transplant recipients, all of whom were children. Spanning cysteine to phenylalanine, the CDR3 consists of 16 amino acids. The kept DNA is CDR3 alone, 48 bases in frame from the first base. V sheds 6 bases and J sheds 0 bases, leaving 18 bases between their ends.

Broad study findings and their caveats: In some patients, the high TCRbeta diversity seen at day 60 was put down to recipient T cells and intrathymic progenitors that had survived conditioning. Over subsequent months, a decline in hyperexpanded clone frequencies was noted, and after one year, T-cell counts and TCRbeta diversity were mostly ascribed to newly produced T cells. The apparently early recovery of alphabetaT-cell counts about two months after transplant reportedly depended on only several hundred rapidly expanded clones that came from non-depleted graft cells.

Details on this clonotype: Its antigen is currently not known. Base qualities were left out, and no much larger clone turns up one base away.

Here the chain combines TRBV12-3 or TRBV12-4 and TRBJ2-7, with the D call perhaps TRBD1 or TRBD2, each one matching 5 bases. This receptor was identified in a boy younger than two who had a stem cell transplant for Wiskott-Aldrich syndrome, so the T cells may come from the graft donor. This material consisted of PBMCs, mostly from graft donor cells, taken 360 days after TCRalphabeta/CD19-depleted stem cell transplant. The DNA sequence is TGTGCCAGCAGAGCCATCCCAGGGAGCAACTCCTACGAGCAGTACTTC. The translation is CASRAIPGSNSYEQYF.